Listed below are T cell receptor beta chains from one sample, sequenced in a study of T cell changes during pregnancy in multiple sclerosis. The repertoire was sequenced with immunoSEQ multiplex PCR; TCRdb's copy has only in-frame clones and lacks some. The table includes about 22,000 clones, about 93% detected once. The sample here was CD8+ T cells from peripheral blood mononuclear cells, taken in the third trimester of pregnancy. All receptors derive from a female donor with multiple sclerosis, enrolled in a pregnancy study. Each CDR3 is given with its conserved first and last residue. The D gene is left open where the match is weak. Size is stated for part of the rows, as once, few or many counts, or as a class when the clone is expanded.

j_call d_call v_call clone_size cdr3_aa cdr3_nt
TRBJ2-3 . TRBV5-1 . CASSLNSPDTQYF TGCGCCAGCAGCTTAAACTCCCCAGATACGCAGTATTTT
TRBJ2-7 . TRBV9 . CASSVATASYEQYF TGTGCCAGCAGCGTAGCAACAGCTTCCTACGAGCAGTACTTC
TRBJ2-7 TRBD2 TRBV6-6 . CASTERERGMTYEQYF TGTGCCAGCACAGAACGGGAGCGGGGAATGACCTACGAGCAGTACTTC
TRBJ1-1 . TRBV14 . CASSQMSPEAFF TGTGCCAGCAGCCAAATGAGCCCAGAAGCTTTCTTT
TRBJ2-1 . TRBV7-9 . CASSLEAGAYNEQFF TGTGCCAGCAGCTTAGAGGCAGGGGCCTACAATGAGCAGTTCTTC
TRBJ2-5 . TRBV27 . CASSPVDSQETQYF TGTGCCAGCAGCCCCGTCGACTCCCAAGAGACCCAGTACTTC
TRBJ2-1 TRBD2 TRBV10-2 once CASSEPPGLAGNYNEQFF TGCGCCAGCAGTGAGCCACCGGGACTAGCGGGGAATTACAATGAGCAGTTCTTC
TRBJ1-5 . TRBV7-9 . CASSLGPSVNQPQHF TGTGCCAGCAGCTTAGGCCCGTCGGTCAATCAGCCCCAGCATTTT
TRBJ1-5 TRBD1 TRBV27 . CASTDRQGGQPQHF TGTGCCAGCACCGACCGACAGGGAGGACAGCCCCAGCATTTT
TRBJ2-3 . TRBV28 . CASSPRVGRRTYSTDTQYF TGTGCCAGCAGCCCTCGTGTCGGCAGGCGCACCTACAGCACAGATACGCAGTATTTT
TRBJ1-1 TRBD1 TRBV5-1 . CASKTGGSEAFF TGCGCCAGCAAAACAGGGGGTTCTGAAGCTTTCTTT
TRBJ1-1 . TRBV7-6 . CASSLDPGGPNTEAFF TGTGCCAGCAGCCTAGATCCGGGGGGTCCGAACACTGAAGCTTTCTTT
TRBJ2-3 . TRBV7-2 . CASSLVVGSGTDTQYF TGTGCCAGCAGCTTAGTGGTCGGATCAGGGACAGATACGCAGTATTTT
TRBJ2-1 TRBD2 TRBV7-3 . CASSLSTSIAGASYNEQFF TGTGCCAGCAGCTTATCCACGTCTATAGCGGGTGCTTCCTACAATGAGCAGTTCTTC
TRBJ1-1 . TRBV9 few CASSVGYRPLNTEAFF TGTGCCAGCAGCGTAGGTTACAGGCCTTTGAACACTGAAGCTTTCTTT